The next 13 T cell receptor beta chains were all read from a single sample in a study of monozygotic twins with inflammatory bowel disease. Using the 5' RACE reads, TCRdb records one entry per CDR3 protein without DNA. The data show some 450,000 distinct CDR3 sequences, and the top ten clones hold about 2.4%. Input material: blood. The receptors stem from a human donor with ulcerative colitis or Crohn's disease, or a healthy co-twin of an affected twin (not recorded which).

The chain links TRBV5-1 to TRBJ2-5. The CDR3 is 11 residues long. Germline V gives CDR1 SGHRS, CDR2 YFSETQ. The CDR3 region is CASSGEETQYF.

The chain joins TRBV11-2 to TRBJ2-1. This CDR3 region has 12 residues. The V gene's germline CDR1 is SGHAT and CDR2 FQNNGV. The CDR3 loop reads CASSFYPNEQFF.

J is TRBJ1-2 and V is TRBV19. CDR3 size: 11 residues. Germline V gives CDR1 LNHDA, CDR2 SQIVND (reference sequence). CDR3 amino acids: CASSMGYGYTF.

The chain carries TRBV30 and TRBJ2-1. The CDR3 runs to 11 residues. Germline V gene data show CDR1 as GTSNPN and CDR2 as SVGIG (reference sequence). The CDR3 loop is CAWRRSDEQFF.

The chain combines TRBV5-6 with TRBJ1-4. The CDR3 has 13 amino acids. Germline loops: CDR1 SGHDT, CDR2 YYEEEE. This chain's CDR3 is CASSIQDAGKLFF. Filled out from reference TRBV5-6 and TRBJ1-4, the complete variable domain reads DAGVTQSPTHLIKTRGQQVTLRCSPKSGHDTVSWYQQALGQGPQFIFQYYEEEERQRGNFPDRFSGHQFPNYSSELNVNALLLGDSALYLCASSIQDAGKLFFGSGTQLSVL.

V usage is TRBV7-6 and J usage is TRBJ2-3; as DNA is missing, the TRBD1 call by TCRdb cannot be tested. Germline loops: CDR1 SGHVS, CDR2 FNYEAQ. The CDR3 runs to 16 residues. The CDR3 sequence is CASSAGLDRGAHTQYF.

The V and J genes are TRBV29-1 and TRBJ2-3; TCRdb proposes TRBD2, but this gene call is untestable without DNA. Germline CDR1 reads SQVTM; CDR2 reads ANQGSEA. CDR3 length: 17 amino acids. The CDR3: CSGQGLAESSSTDTQYF.

The chain carries TRBV18 and TRBJ2-3; TCRdb gives TRBD1 as the D gene, but with no DNA this cannot be confirmed. This CDR3 spans 13 amino acids. The germline V gene encodes CDR1 KGHSH and CDR2 LQKENI. This CDR3 is CASSPYQGDTQYF.

The chain couples TRBV2 to TRBJ2-5; with no DNA, the TCRdb D assignment of TRBD2 cannot be verified. This CDR3 has 14 residues. The germline V gene has CDR1 SNHLY and CDR2 FYNNEI. The CDR3 loop is CASSGERVGWTQYF.

The chain links TRBV27 to TRBJ1-3. Germline V gene lookup returns CDR1 MNHEY and CDR2 SMNVEV (reference sequence). The CDR3 loop spans 14 amino acids. The CDR3 loop is CATPRVWTGNTIYF.

The chain recombines TRBV7-9 with TRBJ1-1; TCRdb selects TRBD1, and the lack of DNA leaves this call unchecked. Per the germline V gene, CDR1 is SEHNR and CDR2 is FQNEAQ (reference sequence). The CDR3 consists of 17 residues. CDR3 protein: CASSLNLGQGDHGEAFF. Combining the CDR3 with reference TRBV7-9 and TRBJ1-1 gives the whole variable domain DTGVSQNPRHKITKRGQNVTFRCDPISEHNRLYWYRQTLGQGPEFLTYFQNEAQLEKSRLLSDRFSAERPKGSFSTLEIQRTEQGDSAMYLCASSLNLGQGDHGEAFFGQGTRLTVV.

The gene calls are TRBV6-6 and TRBJ2-1. CDR1 is MNHNY, CDR2 SVGAGI, per germline (reference sequence). The CDR3 extends over 13 amino acids. CDR3 residues: CVSSYSRLNEQFF.

This chain uses TRBV3-1 with TRBJ2-7; TCRdb returns TRBD2, unconfirmable since there is no DNA. CDR3 length equals 15 residues. CDR1 LGHDT and CDR2 YNNKEL come from the germline V gene (reference sequence). CDR3 protein: CASSPTPPSSYEQYF.